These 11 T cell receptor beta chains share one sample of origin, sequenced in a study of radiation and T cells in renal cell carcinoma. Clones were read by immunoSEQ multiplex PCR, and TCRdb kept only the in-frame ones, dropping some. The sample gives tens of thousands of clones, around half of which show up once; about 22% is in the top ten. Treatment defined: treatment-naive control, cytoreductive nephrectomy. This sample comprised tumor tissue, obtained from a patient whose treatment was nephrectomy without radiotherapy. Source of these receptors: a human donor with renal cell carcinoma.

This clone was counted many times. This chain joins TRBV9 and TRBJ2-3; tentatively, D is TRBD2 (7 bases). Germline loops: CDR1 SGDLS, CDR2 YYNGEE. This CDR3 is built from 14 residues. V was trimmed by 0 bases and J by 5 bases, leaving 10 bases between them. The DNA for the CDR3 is TGTGCCAGCAGCGTAGGAGGGGGGGAAGATACGCAGTATTTT. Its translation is CASSVGGGEDTQYF.

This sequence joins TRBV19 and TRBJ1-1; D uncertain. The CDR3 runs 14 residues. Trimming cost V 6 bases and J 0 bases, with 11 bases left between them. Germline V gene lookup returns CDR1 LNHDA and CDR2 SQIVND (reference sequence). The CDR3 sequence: CASRQTTMNTEAFF. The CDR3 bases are TGTGCCAGTAGACAGACTACTATGAACACTGAAGCTTTCTTT.

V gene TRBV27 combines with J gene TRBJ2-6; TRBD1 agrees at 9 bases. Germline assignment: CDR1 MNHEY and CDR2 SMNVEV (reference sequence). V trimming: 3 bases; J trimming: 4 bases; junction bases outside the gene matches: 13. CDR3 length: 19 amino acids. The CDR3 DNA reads TGTGCCAGCAGTTTCACCGCCGGGACAGGGCGCTACGGGGCCAACGTCCTGACTTTC. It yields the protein CASSFTAGTGRYGANVLTF.

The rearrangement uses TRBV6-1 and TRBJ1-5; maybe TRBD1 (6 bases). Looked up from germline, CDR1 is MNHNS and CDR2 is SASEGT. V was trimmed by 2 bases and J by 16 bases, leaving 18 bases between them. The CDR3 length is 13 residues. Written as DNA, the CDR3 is TGTGCCAGCAGTGAATTACTTGGGGGCCGGGGACATTTT. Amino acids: CASSELLGGRGHF.

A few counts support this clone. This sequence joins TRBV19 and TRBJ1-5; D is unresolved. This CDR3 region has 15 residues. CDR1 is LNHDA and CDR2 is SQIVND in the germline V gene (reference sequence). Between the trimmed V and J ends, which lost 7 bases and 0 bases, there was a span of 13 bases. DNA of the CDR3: TGTGCCAGTACCCCCCGACATAATAGCAATCAGCCCCAGCATTTT. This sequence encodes CASTPRHNSNQPQHF.

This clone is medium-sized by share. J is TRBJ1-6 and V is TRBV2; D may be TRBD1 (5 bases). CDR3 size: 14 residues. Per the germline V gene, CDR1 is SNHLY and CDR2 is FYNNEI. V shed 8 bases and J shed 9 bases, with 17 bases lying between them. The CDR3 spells CASLYETASSPLHF. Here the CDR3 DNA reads TGTGCCAGCTTGTATGAGACAGCATCTTCACCCCTCCACTTT.

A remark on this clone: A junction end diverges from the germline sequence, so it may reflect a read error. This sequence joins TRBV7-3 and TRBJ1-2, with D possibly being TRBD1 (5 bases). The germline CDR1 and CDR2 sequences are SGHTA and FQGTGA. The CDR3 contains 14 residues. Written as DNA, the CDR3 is TGTGCCAGCAGCCTAACAGGCGGTAACTATGGCTACACCTTC. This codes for CASSLTGGNYGYTF.

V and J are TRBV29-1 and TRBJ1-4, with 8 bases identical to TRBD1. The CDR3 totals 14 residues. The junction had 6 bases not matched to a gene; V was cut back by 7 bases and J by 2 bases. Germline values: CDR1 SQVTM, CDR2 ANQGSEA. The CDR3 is CSATRQGTNEKLFF. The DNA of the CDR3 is TGCAGCGCCACCAGACAGGGGACTAATGAAAAACTGTTTTTT.

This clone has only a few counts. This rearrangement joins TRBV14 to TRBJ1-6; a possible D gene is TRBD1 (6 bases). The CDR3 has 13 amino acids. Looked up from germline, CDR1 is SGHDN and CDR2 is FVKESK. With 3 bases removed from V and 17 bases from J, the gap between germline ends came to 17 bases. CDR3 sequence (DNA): TGTGCCAGCAGCCAGAGCTTCGGGACAAGCTTCCACTTT. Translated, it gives CASSQSFGTSFHF.

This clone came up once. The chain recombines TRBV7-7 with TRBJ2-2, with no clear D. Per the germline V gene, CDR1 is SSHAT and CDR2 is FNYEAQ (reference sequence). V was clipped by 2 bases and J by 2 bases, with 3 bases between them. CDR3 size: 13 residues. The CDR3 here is CASSLRNTGELFF. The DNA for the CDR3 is TGTGCCAGCAGCTTAAGAAACACCGGGGAGCTGTTTTTT.

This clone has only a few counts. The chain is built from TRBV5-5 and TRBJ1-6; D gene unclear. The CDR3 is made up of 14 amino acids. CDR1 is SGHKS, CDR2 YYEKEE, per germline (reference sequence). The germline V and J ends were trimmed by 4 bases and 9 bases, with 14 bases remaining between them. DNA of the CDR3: TGTGCCAGCAGCCACGACCGAAGGTTTTCACCCCTCCACTTT. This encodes CASSHDRRFSPLHF.